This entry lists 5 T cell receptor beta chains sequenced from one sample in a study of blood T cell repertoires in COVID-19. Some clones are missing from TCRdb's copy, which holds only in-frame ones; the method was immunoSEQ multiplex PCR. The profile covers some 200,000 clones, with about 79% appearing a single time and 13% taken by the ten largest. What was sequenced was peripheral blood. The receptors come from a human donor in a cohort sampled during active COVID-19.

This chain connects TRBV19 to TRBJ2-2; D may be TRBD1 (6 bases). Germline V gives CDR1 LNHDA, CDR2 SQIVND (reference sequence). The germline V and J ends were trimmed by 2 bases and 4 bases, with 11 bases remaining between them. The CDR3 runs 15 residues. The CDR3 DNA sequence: TGTGCCAGTAGTATACAAGCAGGGGTCACCGGGGAGCTGTTTTTT. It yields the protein CASSIQAGVTGELFF.

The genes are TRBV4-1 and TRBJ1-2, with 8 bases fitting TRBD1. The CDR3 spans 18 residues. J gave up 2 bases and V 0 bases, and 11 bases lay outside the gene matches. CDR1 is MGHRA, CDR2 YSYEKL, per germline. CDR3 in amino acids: CASSQDLSGGRSNYGYTF. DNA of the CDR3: TGCGCCAGCAGCCAAGATCTCTCAGGGGGCCGATCAAACTATGGCTACACCTTC.

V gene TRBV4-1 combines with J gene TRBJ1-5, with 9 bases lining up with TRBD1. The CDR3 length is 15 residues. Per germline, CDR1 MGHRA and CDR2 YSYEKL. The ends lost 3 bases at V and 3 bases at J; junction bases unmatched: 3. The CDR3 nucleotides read TGCGCCAGCAGCCAGGGACAGGGCCCCAATCAGCCCCAGCATTTT. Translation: CASSQGQGPNQPQHF.

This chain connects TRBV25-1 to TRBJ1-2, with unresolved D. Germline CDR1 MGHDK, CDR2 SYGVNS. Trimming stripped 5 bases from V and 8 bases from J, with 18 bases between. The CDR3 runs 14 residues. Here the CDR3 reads CASSSRTGSRGYTF. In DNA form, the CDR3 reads TGTGCCAGCAGTTCCCGGACGGGATCTAGAGGCTACACCTTC.

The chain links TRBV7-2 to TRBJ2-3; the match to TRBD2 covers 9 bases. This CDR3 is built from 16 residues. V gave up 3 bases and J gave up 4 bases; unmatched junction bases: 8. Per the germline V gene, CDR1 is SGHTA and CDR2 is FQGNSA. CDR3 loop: CASSFVGTSRADTQYF. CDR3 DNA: TGTGCCAGCAGCTTCGTCGGGACTAGCAGGGCAGATACGCAGTATTTT.